What follows are 3 T cell receptor beta chains derived from one specimen sequenced in a study of Graves' ophthalmopathy and Graves' hyperthyroidism. The authors amplified TCR beta CDR3 regions from RNA transcripts. Second-round multiplex PCR came after first-round RT-PCR with HTBI primers. Via MiXCR, TCRdb re-called the multiplex PCR reads, giving one row per CDR3 protein. The sample records 500,000 to 700,000 distinct CDR3 sequences, about 35% being singletons. Specimen: peripheral blood or thyroid tissue (not recorded which). The receptors come from an adult man with Graves' hyperthyroidism.

This sequence joins TRBV20-1 and TRBJ2-5; no firm D call. Germline V gene sequence: CDR1 DFQATT, CDR2 SNEGSKA (reference sequence). This CDR3 has 14 amino acids. Trimming took 1 base from V and 9 from J, leaving 18 bases between them. CDR3 nucleotides: TGCAGTGCTAGAGCCCCGGTTAGCAATCAGCCCCAGTACTTC. Amino acids: CSARAPVSNQPQYF.

This clonotype was counted ten times or more. The chain is built from TRBV10-3 and TRBJ1-1; 7 bases line up with TRBD1. Per the germline V gene, CDR1 is ENHRY and CDR2 is SYGVKD. V lost 7 bases, J lost 0 bases, and 5 bases stayed unmatched. This CDR3 contains 14 residues. The CDR3 DNA reads as TGTGCCATCAAGAGACAGGGCCTGAACACTGAAGCTTTCTTT. This encodes CAIKRQGLNTEAFF.

The table lists this clonotype with many counts. The chain employs TRBV19 and TRBJ1-5; 8 nucleotides match TRBD1. Germline assignment: CDR1 LNHDA and CDR2 SQIVND (reference sequence). The CDR3 contains 16 residues. V shed 5 bases and J 2 bases; nucleotides not matched to a gene: 8. The CDR3 region is CASSPQGEGGNQPQHF. The CDR3 DNA sequence: TGTGCCAGTAGTCCACAGGGGGAGGGAGGCAATCAGCCCCAGCATTTT. The full variable domain, completed using reference TRBV19 and TRBJ1-5, is DGGITQSPKYLFRKEGQNVTLSCEQNLNHDAMYWYRQDPGQGLRLIYYSQIVNDFQKGDIAEGYSVSREKKESFPLTVTSAQKNPTAFYLCASSPQGEGGNQPQHFGDGTRLSIL.